Listed here are 12 T cell receptor beta chains from one sample, sequenced in a study of cytomegalovirus exposure and HLA in healthy donors. Both 60 Vbeta primers and 13 Jbeta primers went into the PCR. Assay used: immunoSEQ multiplex PCR; TCRdb lists only in-frame clones, some missing. Among more than 110,000 clones listed, roughly four fifths were seen once. The sequenced material came from PBMCs. Receptors were obtained from a woman between 40 and 55 years old in good health and CMV-seronegative.

The V and J genes are TRBV6-5 and TRBJ1-6; 9 bases are shared with TRBD1. The CDR3 sequence is 14 residues long. Germline V gives CDR1 MNHEY, CDR2 SVGAGI. V lost 6 bases to trimming and J lost 7 bases; unmatched junction nucleotides: 4. The CDR3 here is CASSPGQGNSPLHF. In nucleotides, the CDR3 is TGTGCCAGCAGCCCGGGACAGGGAAATTCACCCCTCCACTTT.

The V and J genes are TRBV11-2 and TRBJ1-5; D uncertain. The V and J ends lost 0 bases and 2 bases respectively, with 14 bases between them. Germline loops: CDR1 SGHAT, CDR2 FQNNGV. The CDR3 extends over 17 amino acids. CDR3 residues: CASSLDRKGGGNQPQHF. CDR3 bases: TGTGCCAGCAGCTTAGATCGGAAGGGAGGAGGCAATCAGCCCCAGCATTTT.

This clone was counted only a few times. The V and J genes are TRBV6-5 and TRBJ1-5; 8 nucleotides match TRBD1. The CDR3 runs to 15 residues. Trimming took 5 bases from V and 7 from J; bases not matched to a gene: 10. CDR1 and CDR2 (germline): MNHEY, SVGAGI. This chain's CDR3 is CASSPWTGQGQPQHF. The CDR3 DNA reads TGTGCCAGCAGTCCCTGGACAGGGCAAGGGCAGCCCCAGCATTTT.

The J gene is TRBJ2-3, the V gene TRBV15; maybe TRBD2 (7 bases). Per the germline V gene, CDR1 is LNHNV and CDR2 is YYDKDF (reference sequence). The CDR3 has 19 residues. V lost 0 bases and J 2 bases, leaving 21 bases between the germline ends. The CDR3 spells CATSREPGPGGLDTDTQYF. As DNA, the CDR3 is TGTGCCACCAGCAGAGAGCCCGGGCCGGGGGGCTTGGACACAGATACGCAGTATTTT.

This clone turned up a few times. The chain has TRBV20-1 and TRBJ1-1; tentatively, D is TRBD1 (6 bases). The CDR3 covers 11 residues. V was clipped by 3 bases and J by 6 bases, with 8 bases between them. Germline V gene sequence: CDR1 DFQATT, CDR2 SNEGSKA (reference sequence). The CDR3 nucleotides are TGCAGTGCTAGCGACAGGCCTGAAGCTTTCTTT. This gives the protein CSASDRPEAFF.

This clone has only a few counts. Sequence at one end of the junction differs from germline and may be a read error. The chain combines TRBV7-6 with TRBJ1-4; tentatively, D is TRBD1 (6 bases). Germline CDR1 reads SGHVS; CDR2 reads FNYEAQ. The length of the CDR3 is 17 residues. CDR3 DNA sequence: TGTGCCAGCAGTTTAGAGACAGGCTTTGCAACTAATGAAAAACTGTTTTTT. Amino acid sequence: CASSLETGFATNEKLFF. Complete variable domain (other parts from reference TRBV7-6 and TRBJ1-4): GAGVSQSPRYKVTKRGQDVALRCDPISGHVSLYWYRQALGQGPEFLTYFNYEAQQDKSGLPNDRFSAERPEGSISTLTIQRTEQRDSAMYRCASSLETGFATNEKLFFGSGTQLSVL.

V gene TRBV25-1 combines with J gene TRBJ1-1; TRBD1 aligns across 8 bases. Germline loops: CDR1 MGHDK, CDR2 SYGVNS. CDR3 length: 16 residues. The V gene end was trimmed by 2 bases and the J gene end by 8 bases; junction bases not matched to a gene: 13. The CDR3, as DNA: TGTGCCAGCAGTGAAGGACAGGGTGTGGTAAGGAACGAAGCTTTCTTT. Its translation is CASSEGQGVVRNEAFF. Variable domain in full (rest from reference TRBV25-1 and TRBJ1-1): EADIYQTPRYLVIGTGKKITLECSQTMGHDKMYWYQQDPGMELHLIHYSYGVNSTEKGDLSSESTVSRIRTEHFPLTLESARPSHTSQYLCASSEGQGVVRNEAFFGQGTRLTVV.

This clone was detected only a few times. The rearrangement joins TRBV27 to TRBJ1-6; weak D call: TRBD1 (5 bases). The CDR3 loop spans 12 amino acids. Per germline, CDR1 MNHEY and CDR2 SMNVEV (reference sequence). Trimming took 5 bases from V and 14 from J, leaving 13 bases between them. In DNA, the CDR3 is TGTGCCAGCAGTCTTGCCGGGGGGTCCCTCCACTTT. Its protein product is CASSLAGGSLHF.

The rearrangement joins TRBV11-2 to TRBJ1-6, with no clear D. V gave up 6 bases and J gave up 6 bases, with 3 bases separating them. Germline-derived CDR1 and CDR2 are SGHAT and FQNNGV. This CDR3 is 11 amino acids long. CDR3 in amino acids: CASSSNSPLHF. The CDR3 DNA reads as TGTGCCAGCAGTAGTAATTCACCCCTCCACTTT.

This chain uses TRBV19 with TRBJ2-7; 8 nucleotides match TRBD1. CDR1 and CDR2 from the germline V gene are LNHDA and SQIVND (reference sequence). Trimming cost V 6 bases and J 2 bases; bases outside gene matches: 3. The CDR3 is 13 residues long. The CDR3 sequence: CASRPGGAYEQYF. In DNA form, the CDR3 reads TGTGCCAGTAGACCAGGGGGCGCCTACGAGCAGTACTTC.

The chain employs TRBV6-6 and TRBJ1-2, with unresolved D. Germline CDR1 MNHNY, CDR2 SVGAGI (reference sequence). Trimming took off 5 bases at V and 5 bases at J, with 12 bases between the two ends. The CDR3 runs to 13 residues. The CDR3 DNA reads as TGTGCCAGCAGTCCCGAGGACTTTTATGGCTACACCTTC. This translates into CASSPEDFYGYTF.

The CDR3 is CASSGGTTGNEQFF. CDR3 DNA sequence: TGTGCCAGCAGCGGTGGGACAACAGGCAATGAGCAGTTCTTC. This rearrangement joins TRBV9 to TRBJ2-1; D perhaps matches TRBD1 (6 bases). CDR1 and CDR2 from the germline V gene are SGDLS and YYNGEE. The CDR3 has 14 residues. V was clipped by 3 bases and J by 6 bases, with 13 bases between them.